These T cell receptor beta chains were read from a single sample in a study of cytomegalovirus exposure and HLA in healthy donors. The table came from immunoSEQ multiplex PCR; TCRdb's copy has only in-frame clones and leaves some out. The data contain about 250,000 clones, under 80% of them singletons. Sequenced material: PBMCs. The receptors derive from a female donor in good health and CMV-seronegative. The CDR3 runs from the conserved cysteine through the conserved F or W. The D gene is left open where the match is weak. Some rows have no size entry. The others give once, few or many, or a class for an expanded clone.

abundance | j_gene | v_gene | d_gene | CDR3aa | CDR3nt
once | TRBJ1-1 | TRBV6-5 | . | CASSPQGGNTEAFF | TGTGCCAGCAGCCCCCAGGGAGGGAACACTGAAGCTTTCTTT
few | TRBJ2-7 | TRBV25-1 | TRBD2 | CASSLAETSYEQYF | TGTGCCAGCAGTCTAGCGGAGACCTCCTACGAGCAGTACTTC
. | TRBJ2-2 | TRBV4-2 | . | CAFQRTNTGELFF | TGTGCCTTTCAGCGGACGAACACCGGGGAGCTGTTTTTT
. | TRBJ2-7 | TRBV5-1 | . | CASSPTGASSYEQYF | TGCGCCAGCAGCCCCACGGGAGCCAGCTCCTACGAGCAGTACTTC
few | TRBJ2-7 | TRBV5-1 | . | CASTLGDLSSYEQYF | TGCGCCAGCACCCTCGGAGACCTGAGCTCCTACGAGCAGTACTTC
once | TRBJ2-3 | TRBV27 | TRBD2 | CASSLRGLAGAADTQYF | TGTGCCAGCAGTTTAAGGGGACTAGCGGGAGCCGCAGATACGCAGTATTTT
. | TRBJ2-2 | TRBV7-2 | TRBD2 | CASSTSGGNTGELFF | TGTGCCAGCAGCACTAGCGGGGGGAACACCGGGGAGCTGTTTTTT
. | TRBJ2-4 | TRBV4-1 | TRBD1 | CASSPLLTGGPKNIQYF | TGCGCCAGCAGCCCCCTTTTAACAGGGGGGCCCAAAAACATTCAGTACTTC
. | TRBJ1-1 | TRBV7-2 | . | CATQRPAGVEAFF | TGTGCCACGCAGAGACCCGCCGGGGTTGAAGCTTTCTTT
few | TRBJ2-3 | TRBV6-4 | . | CATSRRSGYF | TGTGCCACCTCACGTCGCTCAGGGTATTTT
once | TRBJ2-2 | TRBV28 | TRBD1 | CASSAGTGSSGELFF | TGTGCCAGCTCGGCCGGGACAGGGAGTTCCGGGGAGCTGTTTTTT
. | TRBJ2-2 | TRBV5-1 | . | CASSSDISNTGELFF | TGCGCCAGCAGCTCCGACATCTCGAACACCGGGGAGCTGTTTTTT
. | TRBJ2-7 | TRBV2 | . | CASSGYSGSSYEQYF | TGTGCCAGCAGTGGCTATAGCGGTAGCTCCTACGAGCAGTACTTC
. | TRBJ1-4 | TRBV9 | . | CASSVGDMTTNEKLFF | TGTGCCAGCAGCGTAGGAGACATGACAACTAATGAAAAACTGTTTTTT
once | TRBJ2-2 | TRBV9 | . | CASSVVAVANTGELFF | TGTGCCAGCAGCGTAGTTGCGGTAGCGAACACCGGGGAGCTGTTTTTT
. | TRBJ2-7 | TRBV7-6 | . | CASSLDRGNEQYF | TGTGCCAGCAGCTTAGATCGGGGTAACGAGCAGTACTTC
. | TRBJ2-1 | TRBV19 | TRBD2 | CASRGWEGPQEQFF | TGTGCCAGTAGAGGCTGGGAGGGCCCACAGGAGCAGTTCTTC
few | TRBJ1-1 | TRBV7-9 | . | CASSLEGGTEAFF | TGTGCCAGCAGCTTAGAAGGGGGCACTGAAGCTTTCTTT
. | TRBJ2-2 | TRBV11-2 | . | CASSLRTDPNTGELFF | TGTGCCAGCAGCTTAAGGACAGATCCGAACACCGGGGAGCTGTTTTTT
few | TRBJ2-5 | TRBV6-6 | . | CASSLQETQYF | TGTGCCAGCAGTCTCCAAGAGACCCAGTACTTC
. | TRBJ1-2 | TRBV6-1 | TRBD1 | CASSMRGQGARGYTF | TGTGCCAGCAGCATGCGGGGACAGGGGGCTCGTGGCTACACCTTC
. | TRBJ2-4 | TRBV5-1 | TRBD2 | CASSLAGGRGDIQYF | TGCGCCAGCAGCTTGGCGGGCGGGAGAGGAGACATTCAGTACTTC
. | TRBJ2-3 | TRBV28 | TRBD1 | CASFRQGFFTDTQYF | TGTGCCAGCTTCCGACAGGGGTTCTTCACAGATACGCAGTATTTT
. | TRBJ2-2 | TRBV7-2 | TRBD2 | CASSFSGTAGELFF | TGTGCCAGCAGCTTTAGCGGGACGGCCGGGGAGCTGTTTTTT
. | TRBJ2-7 | TRBV6-1 | TRBD1 | CASSEIPGQGAYEQYF | TGTGCCAGCAGTGAAATACCGGGACAGGGGGCCTACGAGCAGTACTTC
. | TRBJ2-7 | TRBV28 | . | CASTGFKGSYEQYF | TGTGCCAGCACTGGTTTTAAGGGGTCCTACGAGCAGTACTTC
. | TRBJ2-2 | TRBV7-3 | . | CASSRGGSMGTGELFF | TGTGCCAGCAGTCGTGGGGGGAGTATGGGCACCGGGGAGCTGTTTTTT
few | TRBJ2-5 | TRBV7-9 | TRBD2 | CSSSLTGRETQYF | TGTTCCAGCAGCTTAACCGGGAGGGAGACCCAGTACTTC
. | TRBJ1-6 | TRBV11-2 | TRBD1 | CASSLAGTGTSPLHF | TGTGCCAGCAGCTTAGCCGGGACAGGGACTTCACCCCTCCACTTT
. | TRBJ2-7 | TRBV11-2 | . | CASSFQAYEQYF | TGTGCCAGCAGCTTCCAAGCATACGAGCAGTACTTC
. | TRBJ2-3 | TRBV7-9 | TRBD2 | CSGGEDTQYF | TGTTCCGGGGGGGAAGATACGCAGTATTTT
. | TRBJ1-2 | TRBV5-4 | TRBD1 | CASSPGTGDTGYTF | TGTGCCAGCAGCCCCGGGACAGGAGATACTGGCTACACCTTC
. | TRBJ2-3 | TRBV27 | TRBD2 | CASSTLTGGRGDTQYF | TGTGCCAGCAGTACCCTAACGGGAGGGCGGGGGGATACGCAGTATTTT
. | TRBJ2-1 | TRBV25-1 | TRBD1 | CASSEMTGDNEQFF | TGTGCCAGCAGTGAAATGACAGGGGACAATGAGCAGTTCTTC
once | TRBJ1-3 | TRBV15 | . | CATSSPPQTQNTIYF | TGTGCCACCAGCAGCCCCCCGCAGACTCAAAACACCATATATTTT
. | TRBJ1-4 | TRBV7-9 | . | CSSSLPVMSEKLFF | TGTTCCAGCAGCTTACCTGTAATGAGCGAAAAACTGTTTTTT
. | TRBJ2-5 | TRBV11-2 | . | CASRSPQAGLAQYF | TGTGCCAGCAGGTCACCCCAAGCTGGCCTAGCCCAGTACTTC
. | TRBJ2-1 | TRBV18 | TRBD2 | CASSPPGLAEGNEQFF | TGTGCCAGCTCACCACCGGGACTAGCGGAGGGAAATGAGCAGTTCTTC
. | TRBJ2-7 | TRBV14 | . | CASSQELVIGSYEQYF | TGTGCCAGCAGCCAAGAACTAGTTATCGGATCCTACGAGCAGTACTTC
few | TRBJ2-3 | TRBV5-6 | TRBD2 | CASSLQREVRTDTQYF | TGTGCCAGCAGCTTGCAGCGGGAGGTGAGGACAGATACGCAGTATTTT
. | TRBJ2-7 | TRBV29-1 | TRBD1 | CSVPKDRGDRYEQYF | TGCAGCGTTCCTAAGGACAGGGGGGACCGATACGAGCAGTACTTC
. | TRBJ2-6 | TRBV5-1 | . | CASSLSPAGANVLTF | TGCGCCAGCAGCTTAAGCCCCGCTGGGGCCAACGTCCTGACTTTC
. | TRBJ2-7 | TRBV30 | TRBD2 | CAWSLVGLAGEQYF | TGTGCCTGGAGTTTGGTTGGACTAGCGGGGGAGCAGTACTTC
few | TRBJ1-4 | TRBV2 | TRBD1 | CARSPTGVNEKLFF | TGTGCCAGAAGCCCGACAGGGGTTAATGAAAAACTGTTTTTT
once | TRBJ1-5 | TRBV9 | . | CASSPHTDQPQHF | TGTGCCAGCAGCCCCCACACAGATCAGCCCCAGCATTTT
once | TRBJ1-1 | TRBV9 | TRBD1 | CASSTGGADTEAFF | TGTGCCAGCAGCACAGGGGGGGCGGACACTGAAGCTTTCTTT